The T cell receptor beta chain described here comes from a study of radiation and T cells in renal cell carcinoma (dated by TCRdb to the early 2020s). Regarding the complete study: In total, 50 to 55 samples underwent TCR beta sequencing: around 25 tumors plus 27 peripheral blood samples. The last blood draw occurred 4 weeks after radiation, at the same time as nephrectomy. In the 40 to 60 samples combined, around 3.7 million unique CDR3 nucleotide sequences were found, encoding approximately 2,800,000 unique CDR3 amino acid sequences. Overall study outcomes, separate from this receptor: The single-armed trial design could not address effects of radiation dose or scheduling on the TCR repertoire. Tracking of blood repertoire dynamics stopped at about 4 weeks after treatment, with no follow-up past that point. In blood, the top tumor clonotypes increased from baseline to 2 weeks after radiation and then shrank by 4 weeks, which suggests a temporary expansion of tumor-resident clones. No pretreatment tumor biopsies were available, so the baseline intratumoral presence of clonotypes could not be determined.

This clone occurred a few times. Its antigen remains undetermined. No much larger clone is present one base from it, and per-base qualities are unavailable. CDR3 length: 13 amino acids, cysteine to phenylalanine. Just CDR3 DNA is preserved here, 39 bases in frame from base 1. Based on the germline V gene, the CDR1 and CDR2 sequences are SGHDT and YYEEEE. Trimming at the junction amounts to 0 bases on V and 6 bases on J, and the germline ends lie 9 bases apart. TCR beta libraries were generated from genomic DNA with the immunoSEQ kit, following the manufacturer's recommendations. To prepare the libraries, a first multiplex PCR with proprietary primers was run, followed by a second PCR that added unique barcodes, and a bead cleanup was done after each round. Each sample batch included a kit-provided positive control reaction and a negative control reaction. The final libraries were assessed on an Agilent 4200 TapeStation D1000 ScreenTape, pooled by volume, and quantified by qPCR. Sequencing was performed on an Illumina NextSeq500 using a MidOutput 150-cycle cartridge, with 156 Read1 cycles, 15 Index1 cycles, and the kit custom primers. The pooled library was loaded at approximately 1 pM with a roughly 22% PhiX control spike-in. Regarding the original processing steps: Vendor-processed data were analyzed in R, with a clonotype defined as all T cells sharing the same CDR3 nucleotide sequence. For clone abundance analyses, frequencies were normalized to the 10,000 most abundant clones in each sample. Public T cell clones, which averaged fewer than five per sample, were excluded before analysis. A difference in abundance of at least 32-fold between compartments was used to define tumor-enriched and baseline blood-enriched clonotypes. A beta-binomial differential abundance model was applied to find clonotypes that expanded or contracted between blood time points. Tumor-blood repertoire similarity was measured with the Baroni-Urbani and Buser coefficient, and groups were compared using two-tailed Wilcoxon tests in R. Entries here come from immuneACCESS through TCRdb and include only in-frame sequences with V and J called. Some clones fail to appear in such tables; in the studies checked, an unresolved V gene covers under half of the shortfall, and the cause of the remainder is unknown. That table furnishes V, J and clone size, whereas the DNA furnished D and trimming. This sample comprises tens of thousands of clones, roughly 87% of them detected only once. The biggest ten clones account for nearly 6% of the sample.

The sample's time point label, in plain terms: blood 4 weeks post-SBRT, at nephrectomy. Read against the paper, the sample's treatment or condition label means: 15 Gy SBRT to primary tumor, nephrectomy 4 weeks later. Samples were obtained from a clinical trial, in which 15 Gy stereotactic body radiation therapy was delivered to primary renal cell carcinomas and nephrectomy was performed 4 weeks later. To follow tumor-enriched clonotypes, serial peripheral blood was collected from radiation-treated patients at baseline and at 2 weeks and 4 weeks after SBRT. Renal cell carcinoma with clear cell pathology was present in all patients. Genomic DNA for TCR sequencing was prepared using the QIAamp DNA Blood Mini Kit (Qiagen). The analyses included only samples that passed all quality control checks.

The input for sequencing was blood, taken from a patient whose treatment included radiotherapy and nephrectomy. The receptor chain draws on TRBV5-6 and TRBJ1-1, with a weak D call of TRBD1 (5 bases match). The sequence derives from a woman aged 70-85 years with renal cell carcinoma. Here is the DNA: TGTGCCAGCAGCTTGGCAGGGACGGCTGAAGCTTTCTTT. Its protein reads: CASSLAGTAEAFF.